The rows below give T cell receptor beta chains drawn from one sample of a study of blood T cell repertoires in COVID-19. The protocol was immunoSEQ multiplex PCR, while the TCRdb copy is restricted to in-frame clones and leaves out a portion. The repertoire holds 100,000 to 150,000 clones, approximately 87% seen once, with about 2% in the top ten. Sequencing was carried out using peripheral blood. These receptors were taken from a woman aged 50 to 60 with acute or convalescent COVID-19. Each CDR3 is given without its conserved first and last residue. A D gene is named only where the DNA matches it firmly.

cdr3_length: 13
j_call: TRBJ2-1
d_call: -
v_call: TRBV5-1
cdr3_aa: ASSLTRSSYNEQF

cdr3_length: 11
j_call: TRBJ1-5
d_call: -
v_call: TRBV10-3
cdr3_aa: AISAEGRQPQH

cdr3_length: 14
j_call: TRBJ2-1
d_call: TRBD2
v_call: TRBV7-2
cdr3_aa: ASSLGTSGRAYEQF

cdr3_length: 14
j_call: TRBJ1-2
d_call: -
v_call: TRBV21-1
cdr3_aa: ASSKRGQGGAYGYT

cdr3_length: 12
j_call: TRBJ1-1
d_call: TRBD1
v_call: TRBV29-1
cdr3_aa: SAFTPGQGTEAF

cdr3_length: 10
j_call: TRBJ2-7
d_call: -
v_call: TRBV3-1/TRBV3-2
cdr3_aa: ASSLLLNEQY

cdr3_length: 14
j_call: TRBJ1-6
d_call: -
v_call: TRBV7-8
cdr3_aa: ASSLVGGIDNSPLH

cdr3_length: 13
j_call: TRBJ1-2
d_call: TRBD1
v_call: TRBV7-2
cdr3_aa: ASSLDAGQGRGYT

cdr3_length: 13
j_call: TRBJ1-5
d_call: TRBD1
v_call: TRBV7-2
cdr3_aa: ASSPGTGSNQPQH

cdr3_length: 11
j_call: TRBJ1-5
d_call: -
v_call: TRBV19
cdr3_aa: ASSNRGNQPQH

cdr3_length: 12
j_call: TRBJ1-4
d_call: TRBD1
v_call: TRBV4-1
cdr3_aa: ASSPGQGNEKLF

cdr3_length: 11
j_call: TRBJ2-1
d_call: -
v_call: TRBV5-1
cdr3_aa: ASSLDIYNEQF

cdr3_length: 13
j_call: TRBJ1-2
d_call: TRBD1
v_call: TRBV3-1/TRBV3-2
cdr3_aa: ASSRGQGANYGYT

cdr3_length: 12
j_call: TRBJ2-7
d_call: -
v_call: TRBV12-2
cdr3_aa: ASRLGGVKDEQY

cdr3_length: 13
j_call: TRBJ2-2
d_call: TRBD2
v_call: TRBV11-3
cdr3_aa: ASRMGLAGAGELF

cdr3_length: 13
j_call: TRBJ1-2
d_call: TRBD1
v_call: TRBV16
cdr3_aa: ASSQPGQGDNGYT

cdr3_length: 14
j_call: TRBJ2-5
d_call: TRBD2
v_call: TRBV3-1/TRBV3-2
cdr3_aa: ASSRVASGGQETQY

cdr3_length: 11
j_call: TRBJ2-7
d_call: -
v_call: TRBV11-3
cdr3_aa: ASSLQGFDEQY

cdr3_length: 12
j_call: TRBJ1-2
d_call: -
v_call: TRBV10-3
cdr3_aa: AIREITGNYGYT

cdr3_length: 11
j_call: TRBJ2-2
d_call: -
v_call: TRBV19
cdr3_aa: ASNARRAGELF

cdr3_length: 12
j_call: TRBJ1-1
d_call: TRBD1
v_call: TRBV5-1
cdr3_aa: ASRQQGAALEAF

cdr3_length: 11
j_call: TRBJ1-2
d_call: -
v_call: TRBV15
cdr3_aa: ATSRAPGYGYT

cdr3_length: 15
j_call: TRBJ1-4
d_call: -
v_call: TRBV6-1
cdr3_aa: ASSVSRVLATNEKLF

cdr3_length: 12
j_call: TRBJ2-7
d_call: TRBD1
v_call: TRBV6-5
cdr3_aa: ASSLQGARNEQY

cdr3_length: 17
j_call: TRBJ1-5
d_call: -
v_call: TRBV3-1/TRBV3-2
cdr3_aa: ASSPETEDTYYSNQPQH

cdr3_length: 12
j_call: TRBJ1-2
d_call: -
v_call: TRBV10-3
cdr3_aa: AMTQGPGDAGYT

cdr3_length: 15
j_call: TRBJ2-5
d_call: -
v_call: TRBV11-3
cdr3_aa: ASSLDSRVEGQETQY

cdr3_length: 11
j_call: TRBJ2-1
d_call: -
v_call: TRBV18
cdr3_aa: ASSPPGVAEQF

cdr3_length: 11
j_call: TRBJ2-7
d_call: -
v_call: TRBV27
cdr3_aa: ASMGALTYEQY

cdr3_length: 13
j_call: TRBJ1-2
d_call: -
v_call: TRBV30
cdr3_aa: AWTNTTEGLYGYT

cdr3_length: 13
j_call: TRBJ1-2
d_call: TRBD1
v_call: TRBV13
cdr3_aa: ASSLRTGLRYGYT